This T cell receptor beta chain is from a study of shared clonotypes between healthy human individuals. The repertoire was sequenced with immunoSEQ multiplex PCR; TCRdb's copy has only in-frame clones and lacks some. The sample records millions of clones, roughly 92% being singletons. The V gene end was trimmed by 5 bases and the J gene end by 5 bases; junction bases not matched to a gene: 8. Germline V gene lookup returns CDR1 SGHTA and CDR2 FQGNSA. CDR3 length equals 14 residues. Sequencing was carried out using naive CD4+ T cells sorted from blood. The subset is: CD45RA+ positively selected. The genes are TRBV7-2 and TRBJ2-7, with 8 positions matching TRBD1. The receptor's source is a man aged 18 to 35 in good health. The CDR3 nucleotides read TGTGCCAGCAGCACGGGACAGGCTGTCCACGAGCAGTACTTC. It translates to CASSTGQAVHEQYF.